This T cell receptor beta chain was captured by sequencing in a study of blood T cells in healthy people across ages. Study results and caveats: The percentage of naive T cells correlated strongly with TCR beta diversity.

Isolating PBMCs gave at least 6 million of these cells per sample. Total RNA extraction produced at least 6 micrograms (per sample) for the study. Ten or more counts support this clonotype. The antigen remains unidentified. This CDR3 is 15 amino acids long. Germline V lookup: CDR1 SEHNR, CDR2 FQNEAQ (reference sequence). Trimming removed 6 bases at V and 5 bases at J, with 19 bases between. Alongside a J-beta primer mix, a sample-barcoded 5' primer served in a second PCR lasting about 6 to 12 cycles. TCRdb redid the calling of the 5' RACE reads with MiXCR, one entry per CDR3 protein. This table holds hundreds of thousands of distinct CDR3 sequences, around 43% found once.

The chain couples TRBV7-9 to TRBJ2-5; weak D call: TRBD1 (5 bases). The sample was blood. This receptor was obtained from a man aged 55 to 70 in good health. Written as DNA, the CDR3 is TGTGCCAGCAGACCCGACAGTCGAAGCTTGGAGACCCAGTACTTC. Its translation: CASRPDSRSLETQYF.